The 24 T cell receptor beta chains below all came from one sample that was sequenced in a study of OX40 agonist ivuxolimab in advanced cancers. Measured with immunoSEQ multiplex PCR; TCRdb has only the in-frame clones, and not every one. The profile shows approximately 46,000 clones, 60% to 80% of them singletons. This material consisted of CD4+ or CD8+ T cells sorted from blood, taken in a trial of the OX40 agonist ivuxolimab. All receptors derive from an adult with an advanced solid tumor such as melanoma, head and neck, liver or kidney cancer.

This chain links TRBV18 with TRBJ2-5; D is perhaps TRBD2 (6 bases). This CDR3 region has 16 residues. Trimming cost V 0 bases and J 3 bases, with 14 bases left between them. The germline CDR1 and CDR2 sequences are KGHSH and LQKENI. This chain's CDR3 is CASSPPTGTVKETQYF. The CDR3 DNA follows: TGTGCCAGCTCACCACCAACCGGGACTGTGAAAGAGACCCAGTACTTC.

This chain uses TRBV6-1 with TRBJ2-2; D unresolved. This CDR3 has 14 residues. In germline, CDR1 is MNHNS, CDR2 SASEGT. The V and J ends lost 1 base and 5 bases respectively, with 8 bases between them. CDR3 protein: CASSEVDRTGELFF. The CDR3 region has the DNA TGTGCCAGCAGTGAAGTTGATAGAACCGGGGAGCTGTTTTTT.

The chain links TRBV28 to TRBJ1-2; tentative D call: TRBD1 (5 bases). The CDR3 has 13 amino acids. V was clipped by 4 bases and J by 5 bases, with 11 bases between them. The germline V gene encodes CDR1 MDHEN and CDR2 SYDVKM. Written as DNA, the CDR3 is TGTGCCAGCAGTTCTCCGGACAAGTATGGCTACACCTTC. As protein: CASSSPDKYGYTF.

This clone ranks as medium-sized (0.01 to 0.1%). The sample holds other DNA sequences that translate to the same CDR3. V usage is TRBV19 and J usage is TRBJ1-4; 10 nucleotides agree with TRBD1. The CDR3 loop spans 16 amino acids. Germline CDR1 LNHDA, CDR2 SQIVND (reference sequence). J lost 0 bases, V lost 5 bases, and 3 bases had no gene match. This chain's CDR3 is CASSPGQGATNEKLFF. The CDR3 DNA is TGTGCCAGTAGTCCCGGACAGGGGGCAACTAATGAAAAACTGTTTTTT.

The CDR3 coding sequence is TGTGCCAGCAGTCGGACCGAAAACACCATATATTTT. Translated: CASSRTENTIYF. V is TRBV6-5 and J is TRBJ1-3; D not resolved. The CDR3 loop spans 12 amino acids. Germline V gene lookup returns CDR1 MNHEY and CDR2 SVGAGI. Trimming took 5 bases from V and 6 from J, leaving 8 bases between them.

V and J are TRBV28 and TRBJ1-5; 10 positions match TRBD1. V trimming: 5 bases; J trimming: 5 bases; junction bases outside the gene matches: 3. CDR1 MDHEN and CDR2 SYDVKM come from the germline V gene. CDR3 size: 14 residues. Written as DNA, the CDR3 is TGTGCCAGCAGTCCGGGACAGGGGTATCAGCCCCAGCATTTT. As protein: CASSPGQGYQPQHF.

This sequence joins TRBV6-5 and TRBJ2-1, with no clear D. CDR1 and CDR2 from the germline V gene are MNHEY and SVGAGI. This CDR3 has 14 residues. V lost 8 bases to trimming and J lost 2 bases, with 13 bases between them. The CDR3 reads CASSRLLPYNEQFF. In nucleotides, the CDR3 is TGTGCCAGCTCAAGACTCCTCCCCTACAATGAGCAGTTCTTC.

The chain recombines TRBV11-2 with TRBJ2-3, with D unclear. The CDR3 is made up of 14 amino acids. Germline CDR1 reads SGHAT; CDR2 reads FQNNGV. V lost 3 bases, J lost 10 bases, and 17 bases lay in between. The CDR3 is CASSFSAKDGSQYF. The CDR3 DNA follows: TGTGCCAGCAGCTTTTCGGCGAAAGATGGATCGCAGTATTTT.

The chain couples TRBV27 to TRBJ2-5; 8 bases are a match to TRBD2. Germline values: CDR1 MNHEY, CDR2 SMNVEV (reference sequence). The CDR3 is made up of 14 amino acids. The ends lost 4 bases at V and 5 bases at J; junction bases unmatched: 6. This CDR3 is CASSSAGVGETQYF. The CDR3 DNA follows: TGTGCCAGCAGTTCAGCGGGAGTCGGGGAGACCCAGTACTTC.

The chain carries TRBV11-3 and TRBJ1-3, with TRBD1 identical over 9 bases. Trimming at V came to 5 bases and at J to 0 bases, leaving 8 bases not matched to a gene. CDR1 is SGHNT and CDR2 is YENEEA in the germline V gene. The CDR3 loop spans 17 amino acids. The CDR3 coding sequence is TGTGCCAGCAGCCATCCCGGACAGGGGAGCTCTGGAAACACCATATATTTT. It specifies CASSHPGQGSSGNTIYF.

V is TRBV2 and J is TRBJ2-3; TRBD2 agrees at 15 bases. Trimming cost V 5 bases and J 10 bases; bases outside gene matches: 13. CDR3 size: 17 residues. The germline CDR1 and CDR2 sequences are SNHLY and FYNNEI. CDR3 DNA sequence: TGTGCCAGCAGTCCCGGGACTAGCGGGAGGATGAGGGGGGCGCAGTATTTT. It translates to CASSPGTSGRMRGAQYF.

V and J are TRBV5-1 and TRBJ1-6; the match to TRBD1 covers 9 bases. There are 19 residues in the CDR3. Losses at the gene ends were 0 bases for V and 1 base for J; bases not matched to a gene: 8. Looked up from germline, CDR1 is SGHRS and CDR2 is YFSETQ. The CDR3 DNA is TGCGCCAGCAGCTTGGGGCGATACAGGGGGCGATCCTATAATTCACCCCTCCACTTT. It yields the protein CASSLGRYRGRSYNSPLHF.

The sample holds a few counts of this clone. The rearrangement joins TRBV27 to TRBJ1-2; the match to TRBD1 covers 8 bases. The CDR3 extends over 17 amino acids. Germline values: CDR1 MNHEY, CDR2 SMNVEV (reference sequence). The V gene end was trimmed by 3 bases and the J gene end by 0 bases; junction bases not matched to a gene: 9. CDR3 DNA: TGTGCCAGCAGTTTCACCGACAGGGGAGGCTCTAACTATGGCTACACCTTC. It is translated as CASSFTDRGGSNYGYTF.

This chain joins TRBV6-6 and TRBJ2-7, with D possibly being TRBD2 (5 bases). The germline V gene has CDR1 MNHNY and CDR2 SVGAGI (reference sequence). CDR3 length equals 14 residues. The ends were cut back, 7 bases at V and 7 bases at J, with 20 bases in the middle. The CDR3 nucleotides are TGTGCCAGCACACTCGGACTTCCCAAAGAAGAGCAGTACTTC. This sequence encodes CASTLGLPKEEQYF.

The chain recombines TRBV6-5 with TRBJ1-1; D gene uncertain. This CDR3 spans 15 amino acids. V lost 10 bases, J lost 1 base, and 19 bases lay in between. Germline V lookup: CDR1 MNHEY, CDR2 SVGAGI. CDR3 loop: CATRGRLAENTEAFF. The DNA for the CDR3 is TGTGCCACCCGAGGAAGGCTAGCCGAGAACACTGAAGCTTTCTTT.

The genes are TRBV4-1 and TRBJ1-2; D possibly corresponds to TRBD1 (6 bases). Trimming shortened V by 4 bases and J by 1 base, and 13 bases separated the two germline ends. Germline V lookup: CDR1 MGHRA, CDR2 YSYEKL. CDR3 length equals 15 residues. Here the CDR3 reads CASSLSGQLNYGYTF. CDR3 DNA: TGCGCCAGCAGCCTAAGCGGACAGCTTAACTATGGCTACACCTTC.

The V and J genes are TRBV2 and TRBJ1-1; TRBD1 is a possible D gene (5 bases). Trimming pared 10 bases from V and 0 bases from J, leaving 18 bases between. Germline V CDR1 and CDR2: SNHLY, FYNNEI. The CDR3 totals 15 residues. The CDR3 region has the DNA TGTGCCACAATCCCTGGGCAGGGCCTGAACACTGAAGCTTTCTTT. It is translated as CATIPGQGLNTEAFF.

The chain uses TRBV5-1 and TRBJ1-1; TRBD1 matches 9 bases. J was trimmed by 1 base and V by 3 bases; bases with no gene match: 4. The CDR3 length is 15 residues. CDR1 is SGHRS and CDR2 is YFSETQ in the germline V gene. CDR3 protein: CASSSGQGRNTEAFF. CDR3 nucleotides: TGCGCCAGCAGCTCGGGACAGGGCCGGAACACTGAAGCTTTCTTT.

The chain couples TRBV18 to TRBJ2-1; 14 nucleotides match TRBD2. The CDR3 sequence is 19 residues long. Germline V gene data show CDR1 as KGHSH and CDR2 as LQKENI. V dropped 3 bases and J dropped 0; count of bases not matched to a gene: 7. The CDR3, as DNA: TGTGCCAGCTCACCCAAATTAGGGACTAGCGGGAGCTCCTACAATGAGCAGTTCTTC. It encodes CASSPKLGTSGSSYNEQFF.

This sequence joins TRBV6-1 and TRBJ1-2; D may be TRBD1 (5 bases). CDR3 length: 13 amino acids. With 7 bases removed from V and 6 bases from J, the gap between germline ends came to 15 bases. Germline lookup yields CDR1 MNHNS and CDR2 SASEGT. The CDR3 bases are TGTGCCAGCACTAGAGACAGTGTAGATGGCTACACCTTC. It encodes CASTRDSVDGYTF.

This clone was seen more than once but under ten times. The rearrangement uses TRBV27 and TRBJ1-2, with a tentative D call TRBD1 (5 bases). The CDR3 extends over 13 amino acids. Germline V CDR1 and CDR2: MNHEY, SMNVEV (reference sequence). The V and J ends lost 5 bases and 7 bases respectively, with 14 bases between them. CDR3 in DNA: TGTGCCAGCAGTCCACTAGGGACTAGTGGCTACACCTTC. This translates into CASSPLGTSGYTF.

This chain uses TRBV19 with TRBJ1-2; D remains ambiguous. Trimming cost V 6 bases and J 4 bases, with 15 bases left between them. The CDR3 has 14 residues. The germline gives CDR1 LNHDA, CDR2 SQIVND (reference sequence). CDR3 sequence (DNA): TGTGCCAGTAGGGCGACCGGCGGATCCTATGGCTACACCTTC. Translation gives CASRATGGSYGYTF.

V is TRBV7-3 and J is TRBJ2-2; TRBD2 matches 9 bases. The V segment lost 4 bases and the J segment 5 bases; nucleotides outside the gene matches: 2. Germline V lookup: CDR1 SGHTA, CDR2 FQGTGA. The CDR3 runs to 14 residues. CDR3: CASSSGLATGELFF. For the CDR3, the DNA is TGTGCCAGCAGCTCGGGACTAGCTACCGGGGAGCTGTTTTTT.

CDR3: CAISGQGPYGYTF. In nucleotides, the CDR3 is TGTGCCATCAGTGGGCAGGGACCCTATGGCTACACCTTC. This chain joins TRBV10-3 and TRBJ1-2; D possibly corresponds to TRBD1 (5 bases). Germline V lookup: CDR1 ENHRY, CDR2 SYGVKD. V lost 4 bases to trimming and J lost 4 bases, with 10 bases between them. The CDR3 covers 13 residues.